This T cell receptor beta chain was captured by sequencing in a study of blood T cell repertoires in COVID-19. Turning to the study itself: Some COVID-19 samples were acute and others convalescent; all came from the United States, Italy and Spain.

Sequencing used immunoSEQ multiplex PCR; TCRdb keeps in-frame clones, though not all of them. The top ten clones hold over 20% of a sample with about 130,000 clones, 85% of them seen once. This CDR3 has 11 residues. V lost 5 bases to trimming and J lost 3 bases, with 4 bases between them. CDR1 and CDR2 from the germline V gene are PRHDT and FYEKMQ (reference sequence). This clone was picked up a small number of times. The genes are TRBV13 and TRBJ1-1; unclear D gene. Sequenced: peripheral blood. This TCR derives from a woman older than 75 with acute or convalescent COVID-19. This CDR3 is CASSQYTEAFF. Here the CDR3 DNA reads TGTGCCAGCAGCCAGTACACTGAAGCTTTCTTT.